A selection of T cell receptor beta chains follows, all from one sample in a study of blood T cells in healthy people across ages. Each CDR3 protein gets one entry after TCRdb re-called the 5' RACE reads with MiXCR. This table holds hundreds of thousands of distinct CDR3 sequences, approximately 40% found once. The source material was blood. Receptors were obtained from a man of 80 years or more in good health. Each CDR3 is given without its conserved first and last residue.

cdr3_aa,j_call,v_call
ATSHPQPSGANVLT,TRBJ2-6,TRBV24-1
ASSQEGTSGVDSYEQY,TRBJ2-7,TRBV4-2
SALDRSRGEKLF,TRBJ1-4,TRBV20-1
STGTYEQY,TRBJ2-7,TRBV20-1
ASSSDTEAYEQY,TRBJ2-7,TRBV18
ASSPNWDSNQPQH,TRBJ1-5,TRBV12-3/TRBV12-4
ASSYNPRGSYNEQF,TRBJ2-1,TRBV6-6
ASSYLGTGHRTDTQY,TRBJ2-3,TRBV9
VTRGGTQAYEQY,.,TRBV15
ASSQVGGRGVYSYT,TRBJ1-2,TRBV3-1
ASREGQITGELF,TRBJ2-2,TRBV6-2/TRBV6-3
ASSQFRSGANVLT,TRBJ2-6,TRBV3-1
ASSEELVGTGELF,TRBJ2-2,TRBV10-1
SALRTSGGVRGNEQF,TRBJ2-1,TRBV20-1
ASSPLADYNSPLH,TRBJ1-6,TRBV18
SGTVARNTEAF,TRBJ1-1,TRBV29-1
ASSQASPRSNQPQH,TRBJ1-5,TRBV4-1
ASSLVWTEETQY,TRBJ2-5,TRBV5-1
ASSYGGTMNTEAF,TRBJ1-1,TRBV6-2/TRBV6-3
ASSLLQHNQETQY,TRBJ2-5,TRBV5-1
ASSFTGGNSPLH,TRBJ1-6,TRBV5-1
ASSQGITGTYEQY,TRBJ2-7,TRBV14
ASSVAREKETQY,TRBJ2-5,TRBV9
ASSPVAAASSPLH,TRBJ1-6,TRBV3-1
ASSYEEGGVNTQY,TRBJ2-3,TRBV6-2/TRBV6-3
SALNEQY,.,TRBV20-1
SARQTGVPYNEQF,TRBJ2-1,TRBV20-1
ASSAQGRGNSPLH,TRBJ1-6,TRBV7-6
ASSYGDPRTRSSYNEQF,TRBJ2-1,TRBV6-2/TRBV6-3
ASRALAGVTEQY,TRBJ2-7,TRBV2
ASRQTDYQPQH,TRBJ1-5,TRBV7-2
ATSRDPSNQPQH,TRBJ1-5,TRBV15
ASSLEWGGHNEQF,TRBJ2-1,TRBV11-3
ASSQDQISEQY,TRBJ2-7,TRBV3-1
ASRTYPGQGGLSNQPQH,TRBJ1-5,TRBV6-2/TRBV6-3
ASSQDEGLNNEQF,TRBJ2-1,TRBV4-2
SVARGTQY,TRBJ2-3,TRBV29-1